The rows below give T cell receptor beta chains drawn from one sample of a study of T-cell memory formation after mild COVID-19. TCRdb analysed the 5' RACE reads with MiXCR anew, one entry per CDR3 protein. The table has 450,000 to 650,000 distinct CDR3 sequences, about 20% seen once; the top ten hold around 7.7%. Sequences were obtained from PBMCs or a T cell subset sorted from them (not recorded which). The receptors here all came from an adult woman who had mild COVID-19 (a few samples of this study predate the infection). Cell type and time point are not known. Each CDR3 is given with its conserved first and last residue. D genes are given only for firm matches. Rows may omit the clone size; those that give it use once, few, many or a size class.

TRBJ2-1,TRBV3-1,NA,TRBD1,CASSYTGASSYNEQFF,TGTGCCAGCAGTTATACAGGGGCCTCGTCCTACAATGAGCAGTTCTTC
TRBJ2-5,TRBV3-1,NA,TRBD1,CASSPSGTGETQYF,TGTGCCAGCAGCCCCTCCGGGACAGGGGAGACCCAGTACTTC
TRBJ2-7,TRBV7-9,NA,NA,CASSLELDEQYF,TGTGCCAGCAGCTTAGAGTTGGACGAGCAGTACTTC
TRBJ2-3,TRBV7-2,once,TRBD2,CASSLVGLATDTQYF,TGTGCCAGCAGCTTAGTGGGACTAGCAACAGATACGCAGTATTTT
TRBJ2-7,TRBV9,NA,TRBD1,CASSPRTGAAWEQYF,TGTGCCAGCAGCCCCAGGACAGGGGCGGCGTGGGAGCAGTACTTC
TRBJ1-2,TRBV24-1,few,NA,CATSEPGQSFHGYTF,TGTGCCACCAGTGAGCCCGGACAGAGCTTTCACGGCTACACCTTC
TRBJ2-7,TRBV27,NA,TRBD1,CASSFSGTGYEQYF,TGTGCCAGCAGTTTCTCCGGGACAGGCTACGAGCAGTACTTC
TRBJ2-3,TRBV20-1,NA,NA,CSAHPTLTDTQYF,TGCAGTGCTCACCCAACACTCACAGATACGCAGTATTTT
TRBJ1-2,TRBV27,NA,NA,CASRSTRLSNYGYTF,TGTGCCAGCAGATCAACCAGACTCTCAAACTATGGCTACACCTTC
TRBJ1-1,TRBV30,once,TRBD1,CAWTKTGITEAFF,TGTGCCTGGACCAAGACAGGGATCACTGAAGCTTTCTTT
TRBJ1-2,TRBV18,NA,TRBD1,CASSGSQGTGQANYGYTF,TGTGCCAGCTCGGGATCTCAGGGGACAGGACAAGCTAACTATGGCTACACCTTC
TRBJ1-6,TRBV20-1,NA,NA,CSAKAGGEGSPLHF,TGCAGTGCGAAGGCTGGGGGCGAAGGTTCACCCCTCCACTTT
TRBJ2-2,TRBV9,NA,TRBD2,CASSPKTSQWVSGSTGELFF,TGTGCCAGCAGCCCGAAGACATCCCAGTGGGTTAGCGGGAGCACCGGGGAGCTGTTTTTT
TRBJ1-1,TRBV7-9,many,NA,CASSLDLSAAFF,TGTGCCAGCAGCTTAGATCTGTCTGCGGCTTTCTTT
TRBJ2-7,TRBV12-3/TRBV12-4,NA,NA,CASSLSSPGYEQYF,TGTGCCAGCAGTTTAAGTAGTCCAGGCTACGAGCAGTACTTC
TRBJ1-2,TRBV29-1,NA,NA,CSAQDLGGYGYTF,TGCAGCGCCCAAGATTTAGGAGGCTATGGCTACACCTTC
TRBJ2-1,TRBV18,few,NA,CASSLGASANEQFF,TGTGCCAGCTCACTCGGCGCGTCGGCCAATGAGCAGTTCTTC
TRBJ2-5,TRBV7-8,NA,TRBD1,CASSSRTGTRTQYF,TGTGCCAGCAGCTCGCGGACAGGGACGAGGACCCAGTACTTC
TRBJ2-1,TRBV7-3,NA,TRBD2,CASSSITSGRYNEQFF,TGTGCCAGCAGCTCGATCACTAGCGGGAGATACAATGAGCAGTTCTTC
TRBJ1-6,TRBV7-9,few,TRBD1,CASSLVSGGYNSPLHF,TGTGCCAGCAGCTTAGTTTCAGGGGGGTATAATTCACCCCTCCACTTT
TRBJ2-5,TRBV21-1,many,NA,CASSKNLELAGVFEETQYF,TGTGCCAGCAGCAAAAATTTGGAGCTAGCGGGAGTTTTTGAGGAGACCCAGTACTTC
TRBJ2-7,TRBV6-1,few,TRBD2,CASSVETSGMRFPSYEQYF,TGTGCCAGCAGTGTTGAAACTAGCGGGATGAGGTTTCCCTCCTACGAGCAGTACTTC
TRBJ1-3,TRBV20-1,few,NA,CSATSGGSSGNTIYF,TGCAGTGCTACCTCGGGCGGCAGCTCTGGAAACACCATATATTTT
TRBJ1-1,TRBV7-9,few,NA,CASSLMAGNTEAFF,TGTGCCAGCAGTCTAATGGCCGGTAACACTGAAGCTTTCTTT
TRBJ2-1,TRBV5-1,few,TRBD2,CASSHRGGGHNEQFF,TGCGCCAGCAGCCACCGGGGGGGTGGACACAATGAGCAGTTCTTC
TRBJ2-4,TRBV2,NA,TRBD2,CATAGGSGGAYENIQYF,TGTGCCACGGCTGGCGGTAGCGGGGGGGCCTACGAAAACATTCAGTACTTC
TRBJ2-5,TRBV5-1,few,NA,CASSFVGGDVLEETQYF,TGCGCCAGCAGCTTTGTTGGAGGGGACGTGCTGGAGGAGACCCAGTACTTC
TRBJ2-6,TRBV5-8,few,NA,CASSLVYGANVLTF,TGTGCCAGCAGCTTGGTTTACGGGGCCAACGTCCTGACTTTC
TRBJ1-5,TRBV7-2,NA,TRBD1,CASSTGPGQFQPQHF,TGTGCCAGCAGCACCGGCCCGGGACAGTTTCAGCCCCAGCATTTT
TRBJ2-5,TRBV9,NA,NA,CASSVSGVETQYF,TGTGCCAGCAGCGTCTCAGGGGTGGAGACCCAGTACTTC
TRBJ2-3,TRBV18,NA,NA,CASSPPLSDTQYF,TGTGCCAGCTCACCACCGTTATCAGATACGCAGTATTTT
TRBJ2-7,TRBV11-2,few,TRBD2,CASSLSQLTSGRNSYEQYF,TGTGCCAGCAGCTTAAGCCAACTGACTAGCGGGAGGAACTCCTACGAGCAGTACTTC
TRBJ1-2,TRBV2,few,NA,CASRDPVGGGYTF,TGTGCCAGCAGGGACCCCGTGGGGGGGGGCTACACCTTC
TRBJ1-5,TRBV5-6,few,NA,CASSLMDQPQHF,TGTGCCAGCAGCCTCATGGATCAGCCCCAGCATTTT
TRBJ2-3,TRBV7-6,NA,NA,CASSWGVLDTQYF,TGTGCCAGCAGCTGGGGGGTTCTGGATACGCAGTATTTT
TRBJ1-2,TRBV20-1,many,TRBD1,CSASPGGANYGYTF,TGCAGTGCTTCTCCAGGGGGAGCTAACTATGGCTACACCTTC
TRBJ1-2,TRBV28,few,NA,CASSLASGAGYGYTF,TGTGCCAGCAGTTTAGCGTCAGGGGCCGGCTATGGCTACACCTTC